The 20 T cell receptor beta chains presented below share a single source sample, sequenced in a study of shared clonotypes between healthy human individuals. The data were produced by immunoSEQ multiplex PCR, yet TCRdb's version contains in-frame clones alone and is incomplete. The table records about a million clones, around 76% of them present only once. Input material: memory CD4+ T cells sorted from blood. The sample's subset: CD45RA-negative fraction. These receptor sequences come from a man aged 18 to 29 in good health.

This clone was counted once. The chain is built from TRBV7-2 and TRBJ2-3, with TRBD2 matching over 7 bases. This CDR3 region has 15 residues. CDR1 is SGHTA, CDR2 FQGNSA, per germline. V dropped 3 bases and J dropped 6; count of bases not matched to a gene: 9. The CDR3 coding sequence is TGTGCCAGCAGCTTTCGGGAGGCGGGTTGGGATACGCAGTATTTT. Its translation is CASSFREAGWDTQYF.

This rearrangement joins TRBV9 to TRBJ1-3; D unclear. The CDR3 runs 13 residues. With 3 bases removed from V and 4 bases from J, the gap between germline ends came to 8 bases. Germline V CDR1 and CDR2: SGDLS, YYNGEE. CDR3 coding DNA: TGTGCCAGCAGCGCCCGGGAGGGAAACACCATATATTTT. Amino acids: CASSAREGNTIYF.

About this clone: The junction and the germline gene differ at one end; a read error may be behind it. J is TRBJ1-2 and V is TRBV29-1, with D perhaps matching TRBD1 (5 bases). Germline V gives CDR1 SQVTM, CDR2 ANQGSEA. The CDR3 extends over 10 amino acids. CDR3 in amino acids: CSVARDPPAF. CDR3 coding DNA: TGCAGCGTTGCCCGGGACCCGCCCGCCTTC. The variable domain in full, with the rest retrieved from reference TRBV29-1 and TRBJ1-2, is SAVISQKPSRDICQRGTSLTIQCQVDSQVTMMFWYRQQPGQSLTLIATANQGSEATYESGFVIDKFPISRPNLTFSTLTVSNMSPEDSSIYLCSVARDPPAFGSGTRLTVV.

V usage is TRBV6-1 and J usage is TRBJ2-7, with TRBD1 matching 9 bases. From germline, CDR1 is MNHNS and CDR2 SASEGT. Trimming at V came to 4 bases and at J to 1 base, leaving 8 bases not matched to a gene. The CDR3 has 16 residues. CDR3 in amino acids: CASSVGGTGYSYEQYF. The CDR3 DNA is TGTGCCAGCAGTGTGGGGGGGACAGGGTATTCCTACGAGCAGTACTTC.

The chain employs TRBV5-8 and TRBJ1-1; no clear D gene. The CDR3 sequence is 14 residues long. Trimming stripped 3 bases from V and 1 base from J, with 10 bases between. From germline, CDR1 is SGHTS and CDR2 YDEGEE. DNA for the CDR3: TGTGCCAGCAGCTCCCCTCCTGCGAACACTGAAGCTTTCTTT. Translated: CASSSPPANTEAFF.

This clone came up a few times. The CDR3: CASKGSSETQYF. The CDR3 nucleotides are TGCGCCAGCAAGGGTAGTTCGGAGACCCAGTACTTC. The chain carries TRBV10-2 and TRBJ2-5; D remains ambiguous. Germline CDR1 is WSHSY and CDR2 is SAAADI. The germline V and J ends were trimmed by 7 bases and 5 bases, with 11 bases remaining between them. This CDR3 has 12 amino acids.

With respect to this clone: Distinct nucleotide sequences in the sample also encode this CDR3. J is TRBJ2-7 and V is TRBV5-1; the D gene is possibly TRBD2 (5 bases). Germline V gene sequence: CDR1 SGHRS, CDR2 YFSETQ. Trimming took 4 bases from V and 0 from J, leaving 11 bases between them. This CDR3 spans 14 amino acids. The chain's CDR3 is CASSLAGSSYEQYF. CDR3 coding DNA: TGCGCCAGCAGCCTTGCGGGCAGCTCCTACGAGCAGTACTTC.

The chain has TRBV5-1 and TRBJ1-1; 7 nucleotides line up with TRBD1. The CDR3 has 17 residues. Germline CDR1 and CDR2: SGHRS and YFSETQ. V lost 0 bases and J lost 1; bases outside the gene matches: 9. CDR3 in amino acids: CASSLASLGQTNTEAFF. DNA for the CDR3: TGCGCCAGCAGCTTGGCGTCATTGGGACAGACGAACACTGAAGCTTTCTTT.

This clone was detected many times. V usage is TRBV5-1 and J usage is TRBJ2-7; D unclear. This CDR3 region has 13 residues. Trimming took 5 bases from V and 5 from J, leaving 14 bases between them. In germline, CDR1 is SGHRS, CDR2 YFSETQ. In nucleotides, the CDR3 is TGCGCCAGCAGGGTCTCCAAAACGGACGAGCAGTACTTC. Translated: CASRVSKTDEQYF.

The CDR3 loop is CASSIQSGTSQHF. As DNA, the CDR3 is TGTGCCAGCAGTATCCAATCCGGGACATCTCAGCATTTT. The J gene is TRBJ1-5, the V gene TRBV6-1; possible D gene TRBD1, 6 bases. V was clipped by 5 bases and J by 13 bases, with 18 bases between them. CDR1 is MNHNS and CDR2 is SASEGT in the germline V gene. The CDR3 length is 13 residues.

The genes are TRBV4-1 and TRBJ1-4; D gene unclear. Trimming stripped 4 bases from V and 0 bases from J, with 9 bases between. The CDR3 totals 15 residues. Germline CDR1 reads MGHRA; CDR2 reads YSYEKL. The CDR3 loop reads CASSPEGATNEKLFF. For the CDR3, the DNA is TGCGCCAGCAGCCCTGAGGGAGCAACTAATGAAAAACTGTTTTTT.

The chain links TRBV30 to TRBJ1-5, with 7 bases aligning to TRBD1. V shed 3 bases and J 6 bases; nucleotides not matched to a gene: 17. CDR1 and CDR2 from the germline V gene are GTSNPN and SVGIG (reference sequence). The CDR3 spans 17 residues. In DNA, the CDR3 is TGTGCCTGGAGCGAGGAGGGGGCGCAGGGTCGGGGTCAGCCCCAGCATTTT. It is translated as CAWSEEGAQGRGQPQHF.

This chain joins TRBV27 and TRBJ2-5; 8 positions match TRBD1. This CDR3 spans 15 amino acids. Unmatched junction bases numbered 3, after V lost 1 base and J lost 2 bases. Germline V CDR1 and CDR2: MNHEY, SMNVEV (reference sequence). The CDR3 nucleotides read TGTGCCAGCAGTTTATTCGGACAGGGACAAGAGACCCAGTACTTC. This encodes CASSLFGQGQETQYF.

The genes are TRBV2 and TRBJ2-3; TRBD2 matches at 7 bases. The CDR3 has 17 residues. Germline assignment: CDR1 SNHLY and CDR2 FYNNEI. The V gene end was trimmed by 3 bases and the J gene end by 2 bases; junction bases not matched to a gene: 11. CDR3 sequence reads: CASSESYSGRITDTQYF. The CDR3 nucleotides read TGTGCCAGCAGTGAGTCCTATAGCGGGCGAATCACAGATACGCAGTATTTT.

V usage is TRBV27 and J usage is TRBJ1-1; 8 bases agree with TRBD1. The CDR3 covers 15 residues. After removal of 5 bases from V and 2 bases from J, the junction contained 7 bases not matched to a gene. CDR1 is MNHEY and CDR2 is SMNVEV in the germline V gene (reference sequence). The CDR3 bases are TGTGCCAGCAGTCTTCAGGGGGCTCTAAACACTGAAGCTTTCTTT. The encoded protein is CASSLQGALNTEAFF.

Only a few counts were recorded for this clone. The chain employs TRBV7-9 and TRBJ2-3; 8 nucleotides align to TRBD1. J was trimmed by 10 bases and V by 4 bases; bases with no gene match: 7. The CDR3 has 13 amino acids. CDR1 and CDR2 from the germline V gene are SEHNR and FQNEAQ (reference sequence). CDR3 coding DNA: TGTGCCAGCAGCTACGACCAGGGGGCCGCGCAGTATTTT. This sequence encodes CASSYDQGAAQYF.

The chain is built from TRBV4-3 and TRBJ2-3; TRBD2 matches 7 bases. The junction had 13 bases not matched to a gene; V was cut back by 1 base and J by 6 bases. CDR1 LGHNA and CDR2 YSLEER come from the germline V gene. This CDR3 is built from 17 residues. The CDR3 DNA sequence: TGCGCCAGCAGCCAAGGAGTCAGGGAGGGGAGGACCGATACGCAGTATTTT. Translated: CASSQGVREGRTDTQYF.

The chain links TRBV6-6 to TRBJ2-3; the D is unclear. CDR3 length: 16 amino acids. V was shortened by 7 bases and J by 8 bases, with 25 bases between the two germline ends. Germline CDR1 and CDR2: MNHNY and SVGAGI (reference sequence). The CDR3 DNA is TGTGCCAGCAACCAAAAGGGCGGCCTCTCCAGTGGTACGCAGTATTTT. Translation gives CASNQKGGLSSGTQYF.

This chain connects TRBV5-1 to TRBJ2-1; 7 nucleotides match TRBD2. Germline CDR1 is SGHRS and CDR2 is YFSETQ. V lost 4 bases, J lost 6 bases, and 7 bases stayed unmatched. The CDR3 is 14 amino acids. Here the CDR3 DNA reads TGCGCCAGCAGCCGAACTGGGACTACCAATGAGCAGTTCTTC. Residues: CASSRTGTTNEQFF.

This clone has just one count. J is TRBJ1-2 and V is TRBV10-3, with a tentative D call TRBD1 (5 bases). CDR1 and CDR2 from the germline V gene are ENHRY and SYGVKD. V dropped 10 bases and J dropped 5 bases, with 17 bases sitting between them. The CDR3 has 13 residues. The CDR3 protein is CATDGGYSYGYTF. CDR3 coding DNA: TGTGCCACCGACGGGGGATACTCATATGGCTACACCTTC.